This TCR beta chain came from a study of T cell responses to AZD1222 COVID-19 vaccine (dated by TCRdb to about 2021). About the study as a whole: AZD1222 recipients whose second dose came at about 4 weeks and those whose second dose came at about 12 weeks were combined into one group, since spike-specific TCR depth and breadth did not differ between the two schedules. TCR sequencing covered 230 to 250 trial participants: 207 given two doses of AZD1222 and 26 given two doses of MenACWY control vaccine. Trial participants were enrolled into age subgroups of 18-55, 56-69 and 70-plus years, which contained 148, 28 and 57 TCR-sequenced participants, respectively. The paper's findings and limits, for the study overall: The 56-69-year group was small, and its depth increase did not reach significance, likely because of low power. No day 14 peak-response samples were available, so repertoires were characterized only after the peak T cell response. Reportedly, almost half of the unique spike-specific TCRs recognized epitopes lying outside the regions that are mutated in the B.1.351 and B.1.1.7 variants. After two AZD1222 doses, both the breadth and the depth of spike-specific TCRs were significantly higher than at day 0 and than in MenACWY recipients. CD4 TCRs associated with the vaccine covered the entire spike protein, and the dominant responses were in regions 160-218 and 743-854. Participants were mostly white British and included more females than males, and it was suggested by the authors that clonal diversity may have been underestimated. Conclusions about previously exposed vaccinees are limited, since just 6 or 7 AZD1222 recipients were seropositive for SARS-CoV-2 at baseline.

About this clone itself: The target of this receptor is not known. Base quality data are lacking; no much larger clone is found one base away.

Trimming takes 2 bases off V and 4 bases off J; junction bases not matched to a gene: 10. Taken from cysteine to phenylalanine, the CDR3 has 16 residues. Of all the DNA, just the CDR3 is kept, 48 bases in frame from base 1. The germline V gene sets CDR1 to SGHAT and CDR2 to FQNNGV. The CDR3 regions of human TCRbeta chains were analyzed by immunosequencing. As for the authors' bioinformatics: TCRs in the repertoires were matched against a reference library of SARS-CoV-2-specific TCRs that had been generated with the MIRA antigen-specificity platform. Breadth was defined as the fraction of unique TCRs that were SARS-CoV-2-associated, and depth was defined as the fraction of total T cells that were SARS-CoV-2-associated. Using the MIRA data, each spike-specific TCR was assigned both to the spike region to which the TCR was reactive and to a CD4 or CD8 class. Log10-transformed breadth and depth values were compared by one-way ANOVA with Sidak's multiple comparisons tests. In TCRdb, the immuneACCESS table is reduced to in-frame sequences with V and J assigned. These tables do not hold every clone; where another copy was compared, an unresolved V gene accounts for under half, and the others remain unexplained. The V and J calls and clone size come from that table; D and trimming were worked out from the DNA. The sample table holds some 110,000 clones, of which 85% to 95% were seen once. The ten largest clones take up under 3.5% of the sample.

Explained via the paper, the time point label denotes: baseline before first vaccination. Vaccinee samples came from UK trials COV001 and COV002, including a single-blind randomized controlled phase 2/3 trial of AZD1222 (ChAdOx1 nCoV-19) in healthy adults. For TCRbeta chain sequencing, PBMC samples from trial participants were taken at day 0 and at day 28 after the second dose. The source is an adult in good health. Sequencing was performed on peripheral blood, taken on day 0 of AZD1222 vaccination. Recombination joined TRBV11-2 with TRBJ2-5; 7 of the junction bases match TRBD2. The DNA is TGTGCCAGCAGCTTATCTAGCGGACTAAGGGGAGAGACCCAGTACTTC. Its protein reads: CASSLSSGLRGETQYF.